What follows is one T cell receptor beta chain and its context. Peripheral blood CD8+ and CD4+ T cells were profiled by TCR beta sequencing. Each multiple sclerosis control was a treatment-naive patient with relapsing-remitting disease that was either stable or active. Negative isolation was used for CD8+ and CD4+ T cells and FACS enrichment for TEMRA cells. This entry is derived from a study of CD8 T cells in Susac syndrome. Random-hexamer reverse transcription was applied to roughly 0.5 to 1 ug RNA. Multiplex PCR with immunoSEQ amplified the TCR beta CDR3 across 54 Vbeta and 13 Jbeta. TCRdb re-analysed the immunoSEQ multiplex PCR reads in MiXCR, keeping a single row per CDR3 protein. The sample lists about 130,000 distinct CDR3 sequences; around 90% were seen once. The specimen sequenced was CD8+ T cells from PBMCs. The sequence derives from a human donor with multiple sclerosis.

The CDR3 nucleotides read TGTGCCACCAGCAGAGATGGAAAGGACTTTAGTGGCTACACCTTC. Translated, it gives CATSRDGKDFSGYTF. The chain employs TRBV15 and TRBJ1-2; D remains unclear. The CDR3 runs to 15 residues. Germline loops: CDR1 LNHNV, CDR2 YYDKDF (reference sequence). V lost 0 bases and J 7 bases, leaving 15 bases between the germline ends.